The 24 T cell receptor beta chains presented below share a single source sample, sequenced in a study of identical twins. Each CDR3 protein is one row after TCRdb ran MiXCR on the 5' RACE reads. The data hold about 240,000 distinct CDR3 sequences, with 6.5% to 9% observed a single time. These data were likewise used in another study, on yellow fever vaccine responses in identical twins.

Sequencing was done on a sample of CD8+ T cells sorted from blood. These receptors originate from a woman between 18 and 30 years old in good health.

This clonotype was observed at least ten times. CDR3 nucleotide sequence: TGCAGCATATCCGGGACAACGAACACCGGGGAGCTGTTTTTT. Translating gives CSISGTTNTGELFF. The V call is TRBV29-1, the J call TRBJ2-2; D might be TRBD1 (6 bases). The V and J ends lost 8 bases and 0 bases respectively, with 13 bases between them. The CDR3 extends over 14 amino acids. Germline-derived CDR1 and CDR2 are SQVTM and ANQGSEA.

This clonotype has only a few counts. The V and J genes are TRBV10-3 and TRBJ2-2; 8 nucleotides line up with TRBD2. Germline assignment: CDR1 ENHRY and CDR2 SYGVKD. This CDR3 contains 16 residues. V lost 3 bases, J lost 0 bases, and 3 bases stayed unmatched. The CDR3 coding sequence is TGTGCCATCAGTGAACGCGGGGGGTCGAACACCGGGGAGCTGTTTTTT. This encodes CAISERGGSNTGELFF.

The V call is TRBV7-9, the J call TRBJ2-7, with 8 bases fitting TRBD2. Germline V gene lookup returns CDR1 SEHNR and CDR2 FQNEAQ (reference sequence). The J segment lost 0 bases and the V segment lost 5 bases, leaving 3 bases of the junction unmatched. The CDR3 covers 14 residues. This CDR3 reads CASSATSASYEQYF. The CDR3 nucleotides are TGTGCCAGCAGCGCGACTAGCGCCTCCTACGAGCAGTACTTC. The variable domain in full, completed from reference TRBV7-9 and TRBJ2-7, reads DTGVSQNPRHKITKRGQNVTFRCDPISEHNRLYWYRQTLGQGPEFLTYFQNEAQLEKSRLLSDRFSAERPKGSFSTLEIQRTEQGDSAMYLCASSATSASYEQYFGPGTRLTVT.

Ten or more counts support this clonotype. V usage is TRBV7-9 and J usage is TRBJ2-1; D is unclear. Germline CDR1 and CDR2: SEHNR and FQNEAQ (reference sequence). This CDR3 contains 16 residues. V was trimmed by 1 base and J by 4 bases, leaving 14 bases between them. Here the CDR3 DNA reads TGTGCCAGCAGCTTAGGGGGTATGGCCGGATACAATGAGCAGTTCTTC. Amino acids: CASSLGGMAGYNEQFF.

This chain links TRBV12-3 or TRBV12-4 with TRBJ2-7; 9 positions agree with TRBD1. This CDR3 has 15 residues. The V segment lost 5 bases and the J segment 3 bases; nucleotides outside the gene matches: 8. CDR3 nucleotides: TGTGCCAGCAGTGGGGGGACAGGGAACGACTACGAGCAGTACTTC. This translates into CASSGGTGNDYEQYF.

The CDR3 nucleotides are TGCAGCGTTGAGGATGAGGGGGCACGTACCGGGGAGCTGTTTTTT. This gives the protein CSVEDEGARTGELFF. The chain uses TRBV29-1 and TRBJ2-2, with 7 nucleotides matching TRBD1. The CDR3 consists of 15 residues. The V gene's germline CDR1 is SQVTM and CDR2 ANQGSEA. V lost 3 bases to trimming and J lost 5 bases; unmatched junction nucleotides: 9.

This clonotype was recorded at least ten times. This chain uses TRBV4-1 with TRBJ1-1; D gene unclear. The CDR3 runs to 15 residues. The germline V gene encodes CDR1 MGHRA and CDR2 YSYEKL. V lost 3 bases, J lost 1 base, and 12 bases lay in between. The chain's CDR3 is CASSQKDAPNTEAFF. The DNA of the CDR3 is TGCGCCAGCAGCCAGAAGGACGCCCCGAACACTGAAGCTTTCTTT.

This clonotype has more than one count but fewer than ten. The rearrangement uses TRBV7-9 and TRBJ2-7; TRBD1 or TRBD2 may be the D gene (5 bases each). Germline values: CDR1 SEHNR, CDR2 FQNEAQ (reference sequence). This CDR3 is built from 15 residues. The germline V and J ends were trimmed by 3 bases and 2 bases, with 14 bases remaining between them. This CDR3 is CASSFVVGDPYEQYF. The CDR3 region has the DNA TGTGCCAGCAGCTTCGTCGTAGGGGACCCCTACGAGCAGTACTTC.

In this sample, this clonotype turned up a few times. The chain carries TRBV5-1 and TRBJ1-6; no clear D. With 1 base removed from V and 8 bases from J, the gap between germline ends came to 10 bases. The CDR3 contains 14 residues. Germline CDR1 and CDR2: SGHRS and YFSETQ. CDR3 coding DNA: TGCGCCAGCAGCTTGTTTGGGGATTATTCACCCCTCCACTTT. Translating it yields CASSLFGDYSPLHF.

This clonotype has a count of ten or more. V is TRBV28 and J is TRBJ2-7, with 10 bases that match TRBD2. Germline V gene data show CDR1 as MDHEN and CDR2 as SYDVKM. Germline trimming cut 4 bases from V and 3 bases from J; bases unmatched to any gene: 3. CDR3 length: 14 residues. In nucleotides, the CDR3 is TGTGCCAGCAGTTGGGGACTAGCGAACTACGAGCAGTACTTC. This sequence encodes CASSWGLANYEQYF.

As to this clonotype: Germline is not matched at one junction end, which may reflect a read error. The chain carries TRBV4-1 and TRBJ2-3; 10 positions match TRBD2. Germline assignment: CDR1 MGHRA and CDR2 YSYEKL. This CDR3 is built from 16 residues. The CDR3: CASNQDPAGGPDTQYF. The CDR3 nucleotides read TGCGCCAGCAACCAAGATCCAGCGGGAGGGCCAGATACGCAGTATTTT.

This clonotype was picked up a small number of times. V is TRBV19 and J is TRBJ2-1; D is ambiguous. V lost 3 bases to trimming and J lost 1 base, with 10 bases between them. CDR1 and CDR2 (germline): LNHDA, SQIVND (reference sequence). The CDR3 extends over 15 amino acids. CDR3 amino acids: CASSMSAVSYNEQFF. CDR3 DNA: TGTGCCAGTAGTATGAGCGCGGTATCCTACAATGAGCAGTTCTTC.

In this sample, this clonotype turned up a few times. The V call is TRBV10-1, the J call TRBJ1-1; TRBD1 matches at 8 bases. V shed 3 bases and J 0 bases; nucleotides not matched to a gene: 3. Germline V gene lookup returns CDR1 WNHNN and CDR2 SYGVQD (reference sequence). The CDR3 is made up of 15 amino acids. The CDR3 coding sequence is TGCGCCAGCAGTGATTCGGACAGGGTGAACACTGAAGCTTTCTTT. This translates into CASSDSDRVNTEAFF.

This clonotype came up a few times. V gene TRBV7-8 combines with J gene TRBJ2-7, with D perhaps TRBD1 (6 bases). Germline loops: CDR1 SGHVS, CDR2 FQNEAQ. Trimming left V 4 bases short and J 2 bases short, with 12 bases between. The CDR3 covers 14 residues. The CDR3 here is CASSSWTDPYEQYV. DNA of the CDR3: TGTGCCAGCAGCTCCTGGACAGATCCCTACGAGCAGTACGTC.

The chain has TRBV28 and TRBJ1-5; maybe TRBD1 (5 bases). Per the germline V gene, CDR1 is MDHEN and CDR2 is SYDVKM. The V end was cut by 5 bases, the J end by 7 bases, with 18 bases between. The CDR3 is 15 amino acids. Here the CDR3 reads CASSRAWQGRQPQHF. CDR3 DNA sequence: TGTGCCAGCAGTAGGGCTTGGCAGGGACGGCAGCCCCAGCATTTT.

CDR3 residues: CASRGEGLNEQFF. CDR3 nucleotides: TGTGCCAGCAGGGGGGAGGGCCTAAATGAGCAGTTCTTC. The J gene is TRBJ2-1, the V gene TRBV2; 7 bases agree with TRBD2. Germline lookup yields CDR1 SNHLY and CDR2 FYNNEI. Trimming at V came to 6 bases and at J to 7 bases, leaving 6 bases not matched to a gene. The CDR3 covers 13 residues.

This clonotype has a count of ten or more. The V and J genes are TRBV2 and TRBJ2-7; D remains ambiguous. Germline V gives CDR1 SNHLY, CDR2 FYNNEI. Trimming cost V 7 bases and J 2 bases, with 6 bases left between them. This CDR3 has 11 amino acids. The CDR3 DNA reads TGTGCCAGCACCCCCCCCTACGAGCAGTACGTC. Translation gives CASTPPYEQYV.

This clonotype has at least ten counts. CDR3 DNA sequence: TGTGCCAGCGGCGGCCGGGACAAGAGTGAAAAACTGTTTTTT. It translates to CASGGRDKSEKLFF. V usage is TRBV27 and J usage is TRBJ1-4; D possibly corresponds to TRBD1 (6 bases). Germline V gives CDR1 MNHEY, CDR2 SMNVEV (reference sequence). The CDR3 sequence is 14 residues long. Trimming removed 8 bases at V and 7 bases at J, with 17 bases between.

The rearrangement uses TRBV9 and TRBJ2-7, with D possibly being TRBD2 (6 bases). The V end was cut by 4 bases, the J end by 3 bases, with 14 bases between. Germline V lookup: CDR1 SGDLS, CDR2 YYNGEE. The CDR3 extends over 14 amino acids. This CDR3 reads CASSPAGTLYEQYF. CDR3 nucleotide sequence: TGTGCCAGCAGCCCGGCGGGGACTCTCTACGAGCAGTACTTC.

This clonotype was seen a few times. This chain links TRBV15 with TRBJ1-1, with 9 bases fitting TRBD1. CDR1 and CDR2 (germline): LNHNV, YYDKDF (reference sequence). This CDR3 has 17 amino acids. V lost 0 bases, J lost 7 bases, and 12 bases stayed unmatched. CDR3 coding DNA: TGTGCCACCAGCAGAGACCCGCTCACAGGGGGCTTACATGAAGCTTTCTTT. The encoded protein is CATSRDPLTGGLHEAFF.

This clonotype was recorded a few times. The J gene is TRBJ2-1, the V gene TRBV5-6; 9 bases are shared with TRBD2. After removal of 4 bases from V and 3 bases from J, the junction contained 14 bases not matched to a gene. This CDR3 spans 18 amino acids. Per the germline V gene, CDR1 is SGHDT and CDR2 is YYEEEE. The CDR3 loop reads CASSPLPGPSGVYNEQFF. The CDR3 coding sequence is TGTGCCAGCAGCCCACTCCCAGGGCCTAGCGGGGTCTACAATGAGCAGTTCTTC. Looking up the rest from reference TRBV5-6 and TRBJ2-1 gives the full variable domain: DAGVTQSPTHLIKTRGQQVTLRCSPKSGHDTVSWYQQALGQGPQFIFQYYEEEERQRGNFPDRFSGHQFPNYSSELNVNALLLGDSALYLCASSPLPGPSGVYNEQFFGPGTRLTVL.

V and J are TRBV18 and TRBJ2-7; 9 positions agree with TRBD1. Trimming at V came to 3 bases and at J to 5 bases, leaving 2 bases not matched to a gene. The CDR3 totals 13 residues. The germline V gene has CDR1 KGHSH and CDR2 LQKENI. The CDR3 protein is CASSPGDRDEQYV. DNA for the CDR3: TGTGCCAGCTCACCTGGGGACAGGGACGAGCAGTACGTC.

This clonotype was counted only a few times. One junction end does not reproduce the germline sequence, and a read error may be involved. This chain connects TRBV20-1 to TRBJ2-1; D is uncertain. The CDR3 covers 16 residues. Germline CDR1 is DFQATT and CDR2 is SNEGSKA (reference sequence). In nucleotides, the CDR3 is TGCTGTGCTAGAGATTTGGCCTGGAGCTCCTACAATGAGCAGTTCTTC. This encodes CCARDLAWSSYNEQFF.

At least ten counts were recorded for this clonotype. The CDR3 nucleotides read TGTGCCAGCAGTCCACAGGGGAAGTACAACAATGAGCAGTTCTTC. It specifies CASSPQGKYNNEQFF. This chain connects TRBV28 to TRBJ2-1; 7 nucleotides line up with TRBD1. The trim removed 5 bases at V and 5 bases at J, leaving 9 bases unmatched. The CDR3 sequence is 15 residues long. Germline V gene lookup returns CDR1 MDHEN and CDR2 SYDVKM.